A selection of T cell receptor beta chains follows, all from one sample in a study of cytomegalovirus exposure and HLA in healthy donors. TCRdb's copy holds only in-frame clones and misses some; the assay was immunoSEQ multiplex PCR. Here the sample spans some 130,000 clones, around 77% being singletons. Sequencing was performed on PBMCs. These receptors all come from a man aged 45 to 65 in good health and CMV-seronegative. Each CDR3 is given with its conserved first and last residue. A D gene is named only where the DNA matches it firmly. Clone size, where shown, is once, few, many, or a class for clones that have expanded.

TRBJ2-5	TRBD2	once	TRBV6-5	CASRATSAQETQYF	TGTGCCAGCAGAGCTACTAGCGCCCAAGAGACCCAGTACTTC
TRBJ2-3	NA	few	TRBV5-5	CASSLVGVGIPQYF	TGTGCCAGCAGCTTAGTGGGAGTGGGTATTCCGCAGTATTTT
TRBJ2-1	TRBD2	NA	TRBV2	CASSEARRASGRNNEQFF	TGTGCCAGCAGTGAAGCTAGACGGGCTAGCGGAAGAAATAATGAGCAGTTCTTC
TRBJ2-2	TRBD1	NA	TRBV28	CASSFDRVPAGELFF	TGTGCCAGCAGTTTCGACAGGGTACCTGCCGGGGAGCTGTTTTTT
TRBJ1-2	NA	NA	TRBV28	CASSPSRGQNGYTF	TGTGCCAGCAGCCCCAGTCGGGGTCAGAATGGCTACACCTTC
TRBJ2-2	NA	NA	TRBV5-1	CASSLGRRAEITGELFF	TGCGCCAGCAGTCTGGGCCGAAGAGCGGAGATCACCGGGGAGCTGTTTTTT
TRBJ2-7	NA	few	TRBV10-2	CASSESRGTSSYEQYF	TGCGCCAGCAGTGAGTCCCGAGGAACCTCCTCCTACGAGCAGTACTTC
TRBJ2-7	NA	NA	TRBV19	CASSMNRLESEQYF	TGTGCCAGTAGTATGAATCGACTAGAATCCGAGCAGTACTTC
TRBJ2-2	NA	NA	TRBV6-4	CASSGQGFTGELFF	TGTGCCAGCAGTGGCCAGGGGTTCACCGGGGAGCTGTTTTTT
TRBJ1-4	NA	NA	TRBV11-2	CASSLGEAEKLFF	TGTGCCAGCAGCTTAGGGGAGGCGGAAAAACTGTTTTTT
TRBJ2-3	TRBD1	NA	TRBV5-4	CASSSGDRVRDTQYF	TGTGCCAGCAGCTCGGGGGACAGGGTAAGGGATACGCAGTATTTT
TRBJ2-2	NA	NA	TRBV9	CASSAKGGVTGELFF	TGTGCCAGCAGCGCCAAAGGGGGGGTCACCGGGGAGCTGTTTTTT
TRBJ1-4	NA	NA	TRBV5-1	CASSSSGILNEKLFF	TGCGCCAGCAGCTCTTCCGGGATCCTTAATGAAAAACTGTTTTTT
TRBJ1-3	TRBD1	NA	TRBV30	CAWTRQGTGNTIYF	TGTGCCTGGACCCGACAGGGGACTGGAAACACCATATATTTT
TRBJ2-3	TRBD2	NA	TRBV6-5	CASSLQAGPTDTQYF	TGTGCCAGCAGCTTACAAGCGGGGCCCACAGATACGCAGTATTTT
TRBJ2-5	TRBD1	few	TRBV5-4	CASSAGTGVETQYF	TGTGCCAGCAGCGCCGGGACAGGGGTCGAGACCCAGTACTTC
TRBJ2-1	NA	few	TRBV19	CASSIPLRGGEQFF	TGTGCCAGTAGTATTCCCCTCCGGGGTGGTGAGCAGTTCTTC
TRBJ1-5	TRBD1	NA	TRBV6-1	CASSHTGGVQPQHF	TGTGCCAGCAGTCATACAGGGGGGGTTCAGCCCCAGCATTTT
TRBJ2-7	TRBD2	NA	TRBV18	CASSPLGTSGSYEQYF	TGTGCCAGCTCACCGCTCGGGACTAGCGGCTCCTACGAGCAGTACTTC
TRBJ2-6	TRBD1	NA	TRBV19	CASRGQGTSGANVLTF	TGTGCCAGTAGAGGACAGGGGACCTCTGGGGCCAACGTCCTGACTTTC
TRBJ1-2	NA	NA	TRBV15	CATSRDMVGLYGYTF	TGTGCCACCAGCAGAGATATGGTCGGACTATATGGCTACACCTTC
TRBJ2-2	TRBD2	NA	TRBV5-1	CASSFLAGARTGELFF	TGCGCCAGCAGCTTCCTAGCGGGAGCTAGAACCGGGGAGCTGTTTTTT
TRBJ2-7	TRBD1	NA	TRBV7-2	CASSSSGTGVNEQYF	TGTGCCAGCAGCTCATCCGGGACAGGGGTAAACGAGCAGTACTTC
TRBJ2-7	TRBD1	NA	TRBV6-1	CASSLNGQGSYEQYF	TGTGCCAGCAGCTTAAATGGACAGGGTAGCTACGAGCAGTACTTC
TRBJ2-6	TRBD1	NA	TRBV9	CASSVDLTGGYSAGANVLTF	TGTGCCAGCAGCGTAGATCTCACAGGGGGGTATTCTGCTGGGGCCAACGTCCTGACTTTC
TRBJ1-5	NA	few	TRBV10-3	CAISERGSNQPQHF	TGTGCCATCAGTGAGAGAGGAAGCAATCAGCCCCAGCATTTT
TRBJ2-7	NA	NA	TRBV7-2	CASSLDKEYYEQYF	TGTGCCAGCAGCTTAGATAAGGAGTACTACGAGCAGTACTTC
TRBJ2-2	TRBD2	NA	TRBV19	CASTRTSGTNTGELFF	TGTGCCAGTACCCGGACTAGCGGGACGAACACCGGGGAGCTGTTTTTT
TRBJ2-1	TRBD2	NA	TRBV2	CASRLAGGSYNEQFF	TGTGCCAGCAGGCTAGCGGGAGGGTCGTACAATGAGCAGTTCTTC
TRBJ1-1	NA	few	TRBV18	CASSPQKHMNTEAFF	TGTGCCAGCTCACCCCAGAAACACATGAACACTGAAGCTTTCTTT
TRBJ2-2	TRBD2	NA	TRBV2	CASRELAGGSTGELFF	TGTGCCAGCAGGGAACTAGCGGGAGGAAGCACCGGGGAGCTGTTTTTT
TRBJ2-2	NA	NA	TRBV7-9	CASRSSILSGELFF	TGTGCCAGCAGGTCCAGTATCCTCTCCGGGGAGCTGTTTTTT
TRBJ1-3	NA	few	TRBV7-9	CASSLYNSGNTIYF	TGTGCCAGCAGCTTATATAACAGTGGAAACACCATATATTTT
TRBJ1-5	TRBD1	NA	TRBV19	CASSSRQGPNNQPQHF	TGTGCCAGTAGTAGTCGACAGGGGCCCAACAATCAGCCCCAGCATTTT
TRBJ1-4	NA	few	TRBV7-6	CASSLGQGKLFF	TGTGCCAGCAGCTTAGGGCAGGGTAAACTGTTTTTT
TRBJ2-7	NA	once	TRBV29-1	CSVEYGQLEQYF	TGCAGCGTTGAGTATGGGCAGCTCGAGCAGTACTTC
TRBJ2-5	NA	NA	TRBV7-8	CASSFAVQETQYF	TGTGCCAGCAGCTTTGCGGTCCAAGAGACCCAGTACTTC
TRBJ2-7	TRBD2	NA	TRBV6-1	CASLAGGTNYEQYF	TGTGCCAGTCTAGCGGGAGGTACCAACTACGAGCAGTACTTC
TRBJ2-1	NA	NA	TRBV4-3	CASSQEWLAYEQFF	TGCGCCAGCAGCCAAGAATGGCTAGCATATGAGCAGTTCTTC
TRBJ2-3	NA	NA	TRBV5-1	CASSLPVSTDTQYF	TGCGCCAGCAGCTTGCCCGTTAGCACAGATACGCAGTATTTT
TRBJ1-1	TRBD1	NA	TRBV19	CASRPEGANTEAFF	TGTGCCAGTCGACCGGAGGGGGCAAATACTGAAGCTTTCTTT